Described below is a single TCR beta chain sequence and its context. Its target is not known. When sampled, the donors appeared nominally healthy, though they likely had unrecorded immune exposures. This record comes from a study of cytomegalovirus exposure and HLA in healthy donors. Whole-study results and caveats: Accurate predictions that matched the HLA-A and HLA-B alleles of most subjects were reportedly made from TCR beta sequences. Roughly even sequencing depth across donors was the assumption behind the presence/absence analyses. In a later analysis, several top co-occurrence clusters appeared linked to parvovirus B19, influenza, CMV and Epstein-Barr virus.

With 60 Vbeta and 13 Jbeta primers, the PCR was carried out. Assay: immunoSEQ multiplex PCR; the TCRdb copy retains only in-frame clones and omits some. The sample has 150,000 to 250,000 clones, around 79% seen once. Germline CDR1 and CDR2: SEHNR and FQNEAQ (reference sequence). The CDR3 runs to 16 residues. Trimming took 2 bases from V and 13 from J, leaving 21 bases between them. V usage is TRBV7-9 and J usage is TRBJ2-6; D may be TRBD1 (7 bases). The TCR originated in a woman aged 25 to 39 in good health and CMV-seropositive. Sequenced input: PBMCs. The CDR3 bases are TGTGCCAGCAGCTTACTTGGAGGGGGCGACGCCGGGGTCCTGACTTTC. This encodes CASSLLGGGDAGVLTF.